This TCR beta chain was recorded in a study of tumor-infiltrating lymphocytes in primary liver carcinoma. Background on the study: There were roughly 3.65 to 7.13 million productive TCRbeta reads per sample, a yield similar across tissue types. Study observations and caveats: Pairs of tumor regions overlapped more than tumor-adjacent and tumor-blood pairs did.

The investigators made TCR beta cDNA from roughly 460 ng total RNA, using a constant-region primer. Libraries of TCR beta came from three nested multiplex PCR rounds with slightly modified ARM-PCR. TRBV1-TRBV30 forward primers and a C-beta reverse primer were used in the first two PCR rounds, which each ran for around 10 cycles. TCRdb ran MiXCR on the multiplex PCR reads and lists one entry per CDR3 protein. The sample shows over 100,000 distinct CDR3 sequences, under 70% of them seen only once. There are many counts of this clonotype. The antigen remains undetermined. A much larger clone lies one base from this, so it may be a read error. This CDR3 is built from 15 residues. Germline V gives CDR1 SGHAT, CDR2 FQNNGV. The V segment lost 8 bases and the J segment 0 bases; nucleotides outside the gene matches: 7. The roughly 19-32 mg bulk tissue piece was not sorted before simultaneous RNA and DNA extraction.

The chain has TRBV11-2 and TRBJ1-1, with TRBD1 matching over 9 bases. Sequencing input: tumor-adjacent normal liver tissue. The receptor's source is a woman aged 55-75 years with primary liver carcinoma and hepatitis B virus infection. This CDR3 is CASGKQGAVNTEAFF. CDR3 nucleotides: TGTGCCAGCGGGAAACAGGGGGCGGTGAACACTGAAGCTTTCTTT.